Presented here are 29 T cell receptor beta chains from one specimen sequenced in a study of blood T cell repertoires in COVID-19. Method: immunoSEQ multiplex PCR; TCRdb's copy keeps in-frame clones and lacks some. The table lists over 200,000 clones, about 83% of them singletons, with approximately 6.2% in the top ten. Sequencing input: peripheral blood. Receptors originate from a man between 60 and 75 years old who had recovered from COVID-19.

This chain links TRBV7-9 with TRBJ2-1, with 11 positions matching TRBD2. V was pared by 5 bases and J by 0 bases, with 6 bases of the junction left unmatched. Germline V gives CDR1 SEHNR, CDR2 FQNEAQ (reference sequence). The CDR3 consists of 17 residues. The CDR3 DNA is TGTGCCAGCAGCAATAGCGGGAGGGCCATCTCCTACAATGAGCAGTTCTTC. Translation gives CASSNSGRAISYNEQFF.

This clone has only one observation. The chain carries TRBV11-2 and TRBJ2-5, with D possibly TRBD1 on 5 matching bases. Per the germline V gene, CDR1 is SGHAT and CDR2 is FQNNGV. Between the trimmed V and J ends, which lost 10 bases and 5 bases, there was a span of 17 bases. The CDR3 is 13 residues long. The CDR3 coding sequence is TGTGCCACCACAGGCGCGGTTCAGGAGACCCAGTACTTC. Its protein is CATTGAVQETQYF.

This CDR3 is CASSVQGNQPQHF. CDR3 DNA sequence: TGTGCCAGCAGTGTACAGGGAAATCAGCCCCAGCATTTT. The rearrangement joins TRBV12-3 or TRBV12-4 to TRBJ1-5, with a weak D call TRBD1 (6 bases). The CDR3 totals 13 residues. The V end was cut by 5 bases, the J end by 4 bases, with 9 bases between.

This chain connects TRBV6-1 to TRBJ2-3; TRBD2 might be the D (6 bases). V was pared by 4 bases and J by 2 bases, with 16 bases between. The CDR3 extends over 16 amino acids. The germline V gene encodes CDR1 MNHNS and CDR2 SASEGT. The CDR3 DNA reads TGTGCCAGCAGTGTACTAGCTGTTGGGATCACAGATACGCAGTATTTT. Encoded protein: CASSVLAVGITDTQYF.

This chain connects TRBV24-1 to TRBJ2-1; 8 bases map to TRBD2. The CDR3 length is 16 residues. Trimming cost V 3 bases and J 4 bases; bases outside gene matches: 7. Per germline, CDR1 KGHDR and CDR2 SFDVKD. Here the CDR3 DNA reads TGTGCCACCAGTGATCCCGACGGGAGGGCGTACAATGAGCAGTTCTTC. This translates into CATSDPDGRAYNEQFF.

This clone has more than one count but fewer than ten. V and J are TRBV27 and TRBJ1-1; maybe TRBD1 (5 bases). V gave up 3 bases and J gave up 5 bases, with 10 bases separating them. Germline CDR1 MNHEY, CDR2 SMNVEV (reference sequence). This CDR3 has 13 amino acids. The chain's CDR3 is CASSFRQLTEAFF. The CDR3 DNA follows: TGTGCCAGCAGTTTCCGACAGCTAACTGAAGCTTTCTTT.

The chain couples TRBV7-2 to TRBJ2-2; the D gene is possibly TRBD1 (7 bases). With 3 bases removed from V and 7 bases from J, the gap between germline ends came to 12 bases. Germline CDR1 reads SGHTA; CDR2 reads FQGNSA. There are 14 residues in the CDR3. CDR3 in amino acids: CASSFRGEDGELFF. CDR3 nucleotide sequence: TGTGCCAGCAGCTTCAGGGGGGAAGACGGGGAGCTGTTTTTT. Full variable domain (rest looked up from reference TRBV7-2 and TRBJ2-2): GAGVSQSPSNKVTEKGKDVELRCDPISGHTALYWYRQSLGQGLEFLIYFQGNSAPDKSGLPSDRFSAERTGGSVSTLTIQRTQQEDSAVYLCASSFRGEDGELFFGEGSRLTVL.

The genes are TRBV30 and TRBJ2-7; no definite D call. The CDR3 loop spans 13 amino acids. Trimming stripped 0 bases from V and 5 bases from J, with 11 bases between. CDR1 is GTSNPN, CDR2 SVGIG, per germline (reference sequence). This CDR3 reads CAWSVGVVHEQYF. The CDR3, as DNA: TGTGCCTGGAGTGTAGGAGTAGTCCACGAGCAGTACTTC.

The chain is built from TRBV12-3 or TRBV12-4 and TRBJ2-1; D remains ambiguous. Trimming removed 5 bases from V and 6 bases from J, with 11 bases in between. This CDR3 spans 13 amino acids. The CDR3 DNA reads as TGTGCCAGCAGTATCCGAACATCCAATGAGCAGTTCTTC. Translation: CASSIRTSNEQFF.

J is TRBJ1-2 and V is TRBV5-4, with D unresolved. The CDR3 is made up of 14 amino acids. Trimming stripped 0 bases from V and 4 bases from J, with 10 bases between. Germline V gives CDR1 SGHNT, CDR2 YYREEE (reference sequence). This chain's CDR3 is CASSLGAALYGYTF. The CDR3 DNA reads as TGTGCCAGCAGCTTGGGCGCTGCTCTCTATGGCTACACCTTC.

The V call is TRBV11-1, the J call TRBJ1-2; 10 positions agree with TRBD1. The CDR3 runs to 13 residues. Germline V CDR1 and CDR2: SGHAT, FQDESV (reference sequence). Losses at the gene ends were 3 bases for V and 7 bases for J; bases not matched to a gene: 2. CDR3 amino acids: CASSLGQGPGYTF. The CDR3 DNA reads as TGTGCCAGCAGCTTGGGACAGGGGCCTGGCTACACCTTC.

This chain joins TRBV4-2 and TRBJ2-1, with D possibly matching TRBD2 (5 bases). Trimming stripped 0 bases from V and 2 bases from J, with 20 bases between. The germline V gene has CDR1 LGHNA and CDR2 YNFKEQ. The CDR3 consists of 19 residues. The CDR3 sequence: CASSQDWPGSRVTYNEQFF. As DNA, the CDR3 is TGTGCCAGCAGCCAAGACTGGCCGGGCTCGAGGGTGACCTACAATGAGCAGTTCTTC.

The table lists this clone with many counts. The chain has TRBV20-1 and TRBJ2-7; 11 bases match TRBD2. Trimming removed 3 bases from V and 2 bases from J; junction bases left unmatched: 12. The CDR3 consists of 17 residues. CDR1 DFQATT and CDR2 SNEGSKA come from the germline V gene (reference sequence). The CDR3, as DNA: TGCAGTGCTAGTGTCGTAGTAGCGGGAGGGCTCGCCTACGAGCAGTACTTC. Amino acid sequence: CSASVVVAGGLAYEQYF.

The chain has TRBV5-1 and TRBJ2-1; TRBD2 aligns across 9 bases. CDR3 length equals 16 residues. Germline CDR1 SGHRS, CDR2 YFSETQ. Germline trimming cut 3 bases from V and 8 bases from J; bases unmatched to any gene: 12. The CDR3 here is CASSSSLAGRGYEQFF. The CDR3 coding sequence is TGCGCCAGCAGCTCAAGTCTAGCGGGAAGAGGTTATGAGCAGTTCTTC.

The rearrangement uses TRBV28 and TRBJ1-5; TRBD1 agrees at 10 bases. The J segment lost 3 bases and the V segment lost 7 bases, leaving 9 bases of the junction unmatched. Germline V lookup: CDR1 MDHEN, CDR2 SYDVKM. This CDR3 is 16 amino acids long. CDR3 nucleotide sequence: TGTGCCAGCACCTTTCCCGGGACAGGGGCCAATCAGCCCCAGCATTTT. Its protein is CASTFPGTGANQPQHF. The full variable domain, its missing parts supplied by reference TRBV28 and TRBJ1-5, is DVKVTQSSRYLVKRTGEKVFLECVQDMDHENMFWYRQDPGLGLRLIYFSYDVKMKEKGDIPEGYSVSREKKERFSLILESASTNQTSMYLCASTFPGTGANQPQHFGDGTRLSIL.

This clone was seen a handful of times. The V gene is TRBV9, the J gene TRBJ1-5, with D unclear. Germline V gene data show CDR1 as SGDLS and CDR2 as YYNGEE. This CDR3 contains 15 residues. The V and J ends lost 1 base and 0 bases respectively, with 8 bases between them. CDR3 in DNA: TGTGCCAGCAGCGTATGGGGAGATAGCAATCAGCCCCAGCATTTT. Translating gives CASSVWGDSNQPQHF.

The chain carries TRBV4-1 and TRBJ2-5; a weak D match, TRBD2 (6 bases). Trimming removed 1 base from V and 5 bases from J, with 8 bases in between. This CDR3 is built from 13 residues. Per the germline V gene, CDR1 is MGHRA and CDR2 is YSYEKL. CDR3 residues: CASSQGDSETQYF. CDR3 in DNA: TGCGCCAGCAGCCAAGGGGACTCCGAGACCCAGTACTTC.

The chain combines TRBV9 with TRBJ2-2; TRBD2 agrees at 9 bases. V shed 0 bases, J shed 3 bases, and the junction held 3 bases outside the gene matches. There are 16 residues in the CDR3. Per germline, CDR1 SGDLS and CDR2 YYNGEE. The chain's CDR3 is CASSVALAGDTGELFF. CDR3 bases: TGTGCCAGCAGCGTAGCACTAGCGGGTGACACCGGGGAGCTGTTTTTT.

V and J are TRBV6-5 and TRBJ1-2; TRBD1 matches at 8 bases. V lost 11 bases, J lost 2 bases, and 7 bases stayed unmatched. The CDR3 runs 13 residues. Germline V gene sequence: CDR1 MNHEY, CDR2 SVGAGI. CDR3 sequence: CAATGTGNYGYTF. CDR3 DNA sequence: TGTGCCGCGACCGGGACAGGAAACTATGGCTACACCTTC.

CDR3: CASSLWLVQGPQETQYF. DNA for the CDR3: TGTGCCAGCAGTTTATGGCTTGTACAGGGCCCCCAAGAGACCCAGTACTTC. V is TRBV28 and J is TRBJ2-5; a weak D match, TRBD1 (6 bases). Trimming left V 0 bases short and J 1 base short, with 15 bases between. Germline V gives CDR1 MDHEN, CDR2 SYDVKM. There are 17 residues in the CDR3. Full variable domain (outside the CDR3, taken from reference TRBV28 and TRBJ2-5): DVKVTQSSRYLVKRTGEKVFLECVQDMDHENMFWYRQDPGLGLRLIYFSYDVKMKEKGDIPEGYSVSREKKERFSLILESASTNQTSMYLCASSLWLVQGPQETQYFGPGTRLLVL.

This clone showed up just once. V usage is TRBV7-2 and J usage is TRBJ2-1; 13 bases line up with TRBD2. The CDR3 loop spans 16 amino acids. In germline, CDR1 is SGHTA, CDR2 FQGNSA. V shed 5 bases and J 7 bases; nucleotides not matched to a gene: 8. CDR3 sequence reads: CASSPELAGGRNEQFF. The CDR3 DNA reads as TGTGCCAGCAGCCCGGAACTAGCGGGGGGGCGTAATGAGCAGTTCTTC.

The chain joins TRBV7-3 to TRBJ1-1, with D unresolved. CDR3 length equals 12 residues. CDR1 is SGHTA and CDR2 is FQGTGA in the germline V gene. The germline V and J ends were trimmed by 1 base and 9 bases, with 9 bases remaining between them. This CDR3 reads CASSLIAGQAFF. The CDR3 nucleotides read TGTGCCAGCAGCTTAATAGCGGGTCAAGCTTTCTTT.

This clone was counted only a few times. The V and J genes are TRBV27 and TRBJ2-5; 13 positions match TRBD2. Germline values: CDR1 MNHEY, CDR2 SMNVEV (reference sequence). Trimming removed 4 bases from V and 3 bases from J; junction bases left unmatched: 11. This CDR3 region has 18 residues. The CDR3 region is CASSSIKLAGGLEETQYF. In DNA form, the CDR3 reads TGTGCCAGCAGTTCCATCAAACTAGCGGGGGGGCTCGAAGAGACCCAGTACTTC.

This clone was detected once. The chain couples TRBV7-2 to TRBJ1-1, with 9 bases matching TRBD1. V gave up 6 bases and J gave up 0 bases; unmatched junction bases: 2. Germline V gene sequence: CDR1 SGHTA, CDR2 FQGNSA. CDR3 length: 14 amino acids. CDR3 nucleotide sequence: TGTGCCAGCAGGGGGGACAGGGTGAACACTGAAGCTTTCTTT. Translated, it gives CASRGDRVNTEAFF.

V is TRBV14 and J is TRBJ2-6; D is perhaps TRBD2 (5 bases). Germline CDR1 is SGHDN and CDR2 is FVKESK. CDR3 size: 13 residues. Trimming pared 9 bases from V and 3 bases from J, leaving 9 bases between. CDR3: CASRTFGANVLTF. In DNA form, the CDR3 reads TGTGCCAGTCGGACTTTTGGGGCCAACGTCCTGACTTTC. The full variable domain, with the rest looked up from reference TRBV14 and TRBJ2-6, is EAGVTQFPSHSVIEKGQTVTLRCDPISGHDNLYWYRRVMGKEIKFLLHFVKESKQDESGMPNNRFLAERTGGTYSTLKVQPAELEDSGVYFCASRTFGANVLTFGAGSRLTVL.

V is TRBV7-7 and J is TRBJ2-5; 9 bases match TRBD1. Germline V CDR1 and CDR2: SSHAT, FNYEAQ (reference sequence). V was pared by 5 bases and J by 5 bases, with 9 bases of the junction left unmatched. The CDR3 is 15 amino acids. In DNA form, the CDR3 reads TGTGCCAGCAGCCAAGCCGGGACAGGGAAGGAGACCCAGTACTTC. Residues: CASSQAGTGKETQYF. Together with reference TRBV7-7 and TRBJ2-5, the CDR3 gives the full variable domain: GAGVSQSPRYKVTKRGQDVTLRCDPISSHATLYWYQQALGQGPEFLTYFNYEAQPDKSGLPSDRFSAERPEGSISTLTIQRTEQRDSAMYRCASSQAGTGKETQYFGPGTRLLVL.

The J gene is TRBJ2-7, the V gene TRBV27; D is unclear. The germline CDR1 and CDR2 sequences are MNHEY and SMNVEV (reference sequence). The CDR3 extends over 14 amino acids. The V gene lost 5 bases and the J gene lost 3 bases, with 14 bases spanning the gap. CDR3 bases: TGTGCCAGCAGTCGATCGGGTTCGGGCTACGAGCAGTACTTC. Translated, it gives CASSRSGSGYEQYF.

The chain combines TRBV9 with TRBJ1-1, with D unclear. V lost 3 bases and J lost 1, with 10 bases in between. This CDR3 is 14 amino acids long. CDR1 is SGDLS and CDR2 is YYNGEE in the germline V gene. The CDR3 region has the DNA TGTGCCAGCAGCGGGCTTAATTCGAACACTGAAGCTTTCTTT. Encoded protein: CASSGLNSNTEAFF.

This clone was observed at least ten times. The J gene is TRBJ2-2, the V gene TRBV4-2; 8 bases match TRBD2. CDR1 is LGHNA and CDR2 is YNFKEQ in the germline V gene. CDR3 length: 17 residues. Germline trimming cut 0 bases from V and 4 bases from J; bases unmatched to any gene: 7. Written as DNA, the CDR3 is TGTGCCAGCAGCCAAGATTGGAGCGGGGGAGTCACCGGGGAGCTGTTTTTT. It codes for CASSQDWSGGVTGELFF.